This T cell receptor (beta chain) was sequenced in a study of cytomegalovirus exposure and HLA in healthy donors. On this clone itself: The antigen is not known.

V shed 2 bases and J 8 bases; nucleotides not matched to a gene: 7. The CDR3 consists of 15 residues. CDR1 SGHDT and CDR2 YYEEEE come from the germline V gene. Profiling relied on immunoSEQ multiplex PCR, and the TCRdb table lists in-frame clones only, not all of them. The table shows 150,000 to 180,000 clones, with about 86% occurring only once. Study findings and constraints: In vitro experiments confirmed that a few CMV-associated chains were specific for CMV antigens. Some TCR beta chains (approximately 180 of them) were listed as cytomegalovirus-associated.

Sequences were obtained from PBMCs. This TCR was sampled from a human donor in good health. The rearrangement joins TRBV5-6 to TRBJ1-2; 12 bases are shared with TRBD1. The CDR3 nucleotides are TGTGCCAGCAGCTTTTCGGGACAGGGGGCAGGGGGCTACACCTTC. This codes for CASSFSGQGAGGYTF.